This entry describes one TCR beta chain. The data originate from a study of blood T cell repertoires in COVID-19. Overall study: Researchers got acute and convalescent COVID-19 samples from the United States, Italy and Spain. PBMCs, B-cell-depleted T cells, or T cells were the source of the cDNA or gDNA that made up the material.

V dropped 4 bases and J dropped 14 bases, with 20 bases sitting between them. The CDR3 spans 14 residues. CDR1 is KGHDR, CDR2 SFDVKD, per germline. Source study methods: The authors estimated nucleated cell counts from reference gene primer amplification. Data came from immunoSEQ multiplex PCR; TCRdb stores just in-frame clones and leaves some out. V, J and clone size derive from that table, while D and trimming were established from the DNA sequence. The sample comprises 65,000 to 90,000 clones, about 79% of which are singletons, and under 4.5% rests with the top ten. The sequencing input was peripheral blood. This chain joins TRBV24-1 and TRBJ2-1; D might be TRBD1 (5 bases). This receptor was obtained from a woman aged 60-75 years with acute or convalescent COVID-19. The CDR3 region is CATSDPILGPGEFF. CDR3 in DNA: TGTGCCACCAGTGACCCTATACTGGGGCCGGGCGAGTTCTTC.